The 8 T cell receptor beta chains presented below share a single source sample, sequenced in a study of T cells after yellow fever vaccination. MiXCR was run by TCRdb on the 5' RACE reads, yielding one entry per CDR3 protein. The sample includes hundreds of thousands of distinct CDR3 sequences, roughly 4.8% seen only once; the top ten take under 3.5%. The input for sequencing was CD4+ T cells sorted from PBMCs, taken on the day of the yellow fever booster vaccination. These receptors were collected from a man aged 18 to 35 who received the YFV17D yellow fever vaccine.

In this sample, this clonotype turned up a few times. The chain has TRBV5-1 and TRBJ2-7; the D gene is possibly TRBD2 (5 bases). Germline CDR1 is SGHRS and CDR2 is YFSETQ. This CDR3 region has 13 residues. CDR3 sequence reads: CASTLTGKGEQYV. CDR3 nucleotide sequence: TGCGCCAGCACCTTGACGGGGAAGGGCGAGCAGTACGTC.

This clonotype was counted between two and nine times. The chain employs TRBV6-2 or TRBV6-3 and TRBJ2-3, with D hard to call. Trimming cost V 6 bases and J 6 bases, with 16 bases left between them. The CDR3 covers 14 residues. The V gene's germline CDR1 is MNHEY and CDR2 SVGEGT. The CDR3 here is CASRLGRILDTQYF. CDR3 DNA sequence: TGTGCCAGCAGGTTGGGCCGGATTCTCGATACGCAGTATTTT.

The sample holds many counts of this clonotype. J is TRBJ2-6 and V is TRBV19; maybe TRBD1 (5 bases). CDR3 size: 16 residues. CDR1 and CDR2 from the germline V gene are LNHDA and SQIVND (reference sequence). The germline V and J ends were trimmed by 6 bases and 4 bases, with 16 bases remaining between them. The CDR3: CASSAQVLGGANVLTF. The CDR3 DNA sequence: TGTGCCAGTAGCGCACAGGTTCTGGGAGGGGCCAACGTCCTGACTTTC.

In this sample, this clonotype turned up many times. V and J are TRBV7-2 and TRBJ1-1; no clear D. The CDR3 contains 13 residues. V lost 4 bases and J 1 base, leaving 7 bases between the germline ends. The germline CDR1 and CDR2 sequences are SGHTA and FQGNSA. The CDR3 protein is CASSSWENTEAFF. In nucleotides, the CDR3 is TGTGCCAGCAGCTCCTGGGAGAACACTGAAGCTTTCTTT.

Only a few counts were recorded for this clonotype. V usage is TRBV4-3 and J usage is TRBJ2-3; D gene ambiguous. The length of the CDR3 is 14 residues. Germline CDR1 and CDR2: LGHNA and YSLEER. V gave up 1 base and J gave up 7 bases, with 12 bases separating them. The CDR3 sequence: CASSQGLGSYTQYF. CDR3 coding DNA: TGCGCCAGCAGCCAAGGGCTGGGCTCCTATACGCAGTATTTT.

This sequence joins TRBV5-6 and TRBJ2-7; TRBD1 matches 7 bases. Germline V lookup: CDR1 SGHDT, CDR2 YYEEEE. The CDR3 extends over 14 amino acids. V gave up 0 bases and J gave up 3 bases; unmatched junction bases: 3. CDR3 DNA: TGTGCCAGCAGCTTGGAGACAGGGATCTACGAGCAGTACTTC. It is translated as CASSLETGIYEQYF.

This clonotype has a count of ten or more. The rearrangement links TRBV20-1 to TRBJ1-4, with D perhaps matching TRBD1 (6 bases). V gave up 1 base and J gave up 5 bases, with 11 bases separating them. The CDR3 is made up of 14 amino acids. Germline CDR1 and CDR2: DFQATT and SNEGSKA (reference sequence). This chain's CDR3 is CSARVGTGNEKLFF. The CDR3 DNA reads TGCAGTGCTAGAGTCGGTACAGGGAATGAAAAACTGTTTTTT.

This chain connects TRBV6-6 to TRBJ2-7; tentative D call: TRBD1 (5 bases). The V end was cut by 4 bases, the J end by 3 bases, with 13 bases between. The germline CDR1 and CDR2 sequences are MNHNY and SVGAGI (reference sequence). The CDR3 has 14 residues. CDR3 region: CASSSVGQGYEQYV. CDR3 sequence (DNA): TGTGCCAGCAGTTCTGTTGGCCAGGGCTACGAGCAGTACGTC.